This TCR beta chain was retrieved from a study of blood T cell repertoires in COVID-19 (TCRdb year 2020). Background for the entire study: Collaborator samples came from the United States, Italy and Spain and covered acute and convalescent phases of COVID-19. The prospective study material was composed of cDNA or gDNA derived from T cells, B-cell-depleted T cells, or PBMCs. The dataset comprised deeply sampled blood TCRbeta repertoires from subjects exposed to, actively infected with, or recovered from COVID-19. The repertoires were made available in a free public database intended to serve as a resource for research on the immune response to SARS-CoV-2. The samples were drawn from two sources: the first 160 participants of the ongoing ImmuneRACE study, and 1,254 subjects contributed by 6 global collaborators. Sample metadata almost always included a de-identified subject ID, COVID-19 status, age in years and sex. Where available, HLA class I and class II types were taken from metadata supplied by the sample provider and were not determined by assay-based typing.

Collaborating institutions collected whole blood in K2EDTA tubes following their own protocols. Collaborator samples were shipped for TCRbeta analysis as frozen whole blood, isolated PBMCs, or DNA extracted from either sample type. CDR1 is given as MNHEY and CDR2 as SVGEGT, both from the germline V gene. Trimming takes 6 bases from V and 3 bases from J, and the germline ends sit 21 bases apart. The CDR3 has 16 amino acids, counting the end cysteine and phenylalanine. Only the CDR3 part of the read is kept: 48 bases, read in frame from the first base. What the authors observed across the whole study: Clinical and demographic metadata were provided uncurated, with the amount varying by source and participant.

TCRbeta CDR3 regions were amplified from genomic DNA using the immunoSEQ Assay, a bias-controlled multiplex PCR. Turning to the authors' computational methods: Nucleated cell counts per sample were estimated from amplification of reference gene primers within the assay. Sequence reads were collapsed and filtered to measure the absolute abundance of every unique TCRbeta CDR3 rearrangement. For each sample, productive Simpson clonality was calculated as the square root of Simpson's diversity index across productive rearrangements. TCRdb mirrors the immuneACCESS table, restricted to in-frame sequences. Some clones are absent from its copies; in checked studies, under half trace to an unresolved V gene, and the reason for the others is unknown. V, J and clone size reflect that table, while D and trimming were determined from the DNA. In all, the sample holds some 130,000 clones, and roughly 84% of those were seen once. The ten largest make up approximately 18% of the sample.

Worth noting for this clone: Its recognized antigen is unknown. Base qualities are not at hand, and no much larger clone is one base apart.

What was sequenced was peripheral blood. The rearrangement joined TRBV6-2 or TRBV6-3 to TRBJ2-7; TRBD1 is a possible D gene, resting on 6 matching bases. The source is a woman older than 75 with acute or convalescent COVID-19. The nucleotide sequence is TGTGCCAGCAGCCCACATCCACCGGGACAAGTCTACGAGCAGTACTTC. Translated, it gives CASSPHPPGQVYEQYF.